Below, 29 T cell receptor beta chains from the same sample are listed, as sequenced in a study of Graves' ophthalmopathy and Graves' hyperthyroidism. The study amplified TCR beta CDR3 regions using RNA transcripts. HTBI-primed RT-PCR formed the first round, and a multiplex PCR formed the second. TCRdb ran MiXCR on the multiplex PCR reads and lists one entry per CDR3 protein. The sample contains 600,000 to 700,000 distinct CDR3 sequences, approximately 39% of which appear only once. The specimen sequenced was peripheral blood. The receptors stem from an adult man with Graves' ophthalmopathy.

This clonotype was recorded at least ten times. The V gene is TRBV10-3, the J gene TRBJ1-5; tentatively, D is TRBD1 (6 bases). Trimming removed 5 bases from V and 4 bases from J, with 12 bases in between. Germline CDR1 ENHRY, CDR2 SYGVKD. The CDR3 totals 14 residues. As DNA, the CDR3 is TGTGCCATCAGTAACCGGGACACAAATCAGCCCCAGCATTTT. This encodes CAISNRDTNQPQHF.

The rearrangement joins TRBV7-3 to TRBJ2-2; a possible D gene is TRBD2 (5 bases). Trimming pared 7 bases from V and 6 bases from J, leaving 27 bases between. This CDR3 comprises 18 residues. Germline V gene sequence: CDR1 SGHTA, CDR2 FQGTGA. The CDR3 DNA reads as TGTGCCAGCACCCTGTCCCCCCCACTAGGATCGTTACCCGGGGAGCTGTTTTTT. Translating gives CASTLSPPLGSLPGELFF.

This clonotype occurred many times. V is TRBV25-1 and J is TRBJ1-5; D gene uncertain. Germline CDR1 is MGHDK and CDR2 is SYGVNS. Trimming removed 6 bases from V and 2 bases from J, with 5 bases in between. The CDR3 totals 12 residues. The CDR3 loop is CASRGGNQPQHF. The CDR3 DNA reads as TGTGCCAGCAGAGGAGGCAATCAGCCCCAGCATTTT.

On this clonotype: A clone one base away is much larger, so this may be a read error. The chain combines TRBV2 with TRBJ1-2, with unresolved D. The CDR3 runs to 14 residues. Germline V lookup: CDR1 SNHLY, CDR2 FYNNEI. The CDR3 DNA reads TGTGCCAGCAGTTACGGCGAGGGAACCTCTGGCCACACCTTC. Residues: CASSYGEGTSGHTF.

The J gene is TRBJ1-1, the V gene TRBV29-1; D may be TRBD1 (6 bases). V was shortened by 8 bases and J by 1 base, with 23 bases between the two germline ends. The CDR3 totals 16 residues. Germline-derived CDR1 and CDR2 are SQVTM and ANQGSEA. The CDR3 sequence: CSSEWAVQGGNTEAFF. CDR3 bases: TGCAGCAGTGAGTGGGCCGTACAGGGAGGGAACACTGAAGCTTTCTTT. Drawing the rest from reference TRBV29-1 and TRBJ1-1, the complete variable domain is SAVISQKPSRDICQRGTSLTIQCQVDSQVTMMFWYRQQPGQSLTLIATANQGSEATYESGFVIDKFPISRPNLTFSTLTVSNMSPEDSSIYLCSSEWAVQGGNTEAFFGQGTRLTVV.

In its sample, this clonotype was seen a few times. A read error may be the cause here, since a much bigger clone is one base away. This chain links TRBV7-6 with TRBJ2-5; D possibly corresponds to TRBD2 (6 bases). The CDR3 is 15 amino acids. Germline V gene lookup returns CDR1 SGHVS and CDR2 FNYEAQ. In nucleotides, the CDR3 is TGTGCCCGCAGCCCAAACCCGACTAGTTCTGAGACCCAGTACTTC. Amino acids: CARSPNPTSSETQYF. The variable domain in full, with the rest retrieved from reference TRBV7-6 and TRBJ2-5, is GAGVSQSPRYKVTKRGQDVALRCDPISGHVSLYWYRQALGQGPEFLTYFNYEAQQDKSGLPNDRFSAERPEGSISTLTIQRTEQRDSAMYRCARSPNPTSSETQYFGPGTRLLVL.

In the case of this clonotype: Its ends do not fully match the called genes, so a read error is possible. V gene TRBV10-3 combines with J gene TRBJ1-5; D perhaps matches TRBD1 (6 bases). The CDR3 has 18 amino acids. Germline CDR1 ENHRY, CDR2 SYGVKD. The DNA of the CDR3 is TGTGCCAGCAGTCGTACAGGGCCCGGTATTTATAGCAATCAGCCCCAGCATTTT. This codes for CASSRTGPGIYSNQPQHF.

This clonotype has a count of ten or more. This chain connects TRBV10-3 to TRBJ1-2, with 7 bases matching TRBD1. This CDR3 has 12 amino acids. Unmatched junction bases numbered 3, after V lost 10 bases and J lost 1 base. Germline V gene data show CDR1 as ENHRY and CDR2 as SYGVKD. CDR3 DNA sequence: TGTGCCACCGGACAGGTTAACTATGGCTACACCTTC. It yields the protein CATGQVNYGYTF.

This clonotype was counted ten times or more. The J gene is TRBJ1-4, the V gene TRBV10-3; D gene uncertain. CDR1 is ENHRY and CDR2 is SYGVKD in the germline V gene. Trimming removed 10 bases from V and 1 base from J, with 7 bases in between. The CDR3 contains 12 residues. CDR3 in amino acids: CASSETNEKLFF. The CDR3 DNA reads as TGTGCCAGCAGCGAAACTAATGAAAAACTGTTTTTT.

The chain recombines TRBV12-5 with TRBJ1-5; D is undetermined. CDR1 is LGHNT, CDR2 FRNRAP, per germline. The CDR3 spans 13 residues. V lost 0 bases to trimming and J lost 4 bases, with 4 bases between them. The CDR3 here is CASGLVGNQPQHF. The CDR3 coding sequence is TGTGCTAGTGGTTTGGTGGGGAATCAGCCCCAGCATTTT.

The chain is built from TRBV7-9 and TRBJ1-5; weak D call: TRBD1 (5 bases). V lost 8 bases and J lost 4, with 12 bases in between. The CDR3 spans 13 residues. Germline V lookup: CDR1 SEHNR, CDR2 FQNEAQ (reference sequence). The CDR3 sequence is CASSPDINQPQHF. The CDR3 DNA follows: TGTGCCAGCTCACCGGACATTAATCAGCCCCAGCATTTT.

At least ten counts were recorded for this clonotype. This sequence joins TRBV7-9 and TRBJ1-4; no clear D gene. This CDR3 has 14 amino acids. Germline CDR1 SEHNR, CDR2 FQNEAQ (reference sequence). Between the trimmed V and J ends, which lost 2 bases and 4 bases, there was a span of 8 bases. In DNA, the CDR3 is TGTGCCAGCAGCTTATCTCAGGATAATGAAAAACTGTTTTTT. Encoded protein: CASSLSQDNEKLFF.

This chain links TRBV2 with TRBJ1-2; a possible D gene is TRBD1 (5 bases). Germline CDR1 is SNHLY and CDR2 is FYNNEI. The CDR3 contains 16 residues. V was clipped by 2 bases and J by 8 bases, with 21 bases between them. CDR3 nucleotide sequence: TGTGCCAGCAGTGAAAGGGCTGGGACTAATTCAGAAGGCTACACCTTC. The encoded protein is CASSERAGTNSEGYTF.

CDR3 residues: CSVGDTQYF. The CDR3 DNA sequence: TGCAGCGTTGGAGATACGCAGTATTTT. V usage is TRBV29-1 and J usage is TRBJ2-3; D uncertain. V was clipped by 4 bases and J by 5 bases, with 1 base between them. CDR3 length: 9 amino acids. Germline V gene data show CDR1 as SQVTM and CDR2 as ANQGSEA.

This clonotype was counted many times. The V and J genes are TRBV12-3 or TRBV12-4 and TRBJ1-2; TRBD1 aligns across 8 bases. The V and J ends lost 6 bases and 4 bases, in that order; junction bases with no gene match: 7. The CDR3 loop spans 14 amino acids. This CDR3 reads CASSRQGPGYGYTF. The CDR3 nucleotides read TGTGCCAGCAGCCGACAGGGGCCTGGCTATGGCTACACCTTC.

The rearrangement joins TRBV14 to TRBJ1-3, with 9 bases matching TRBD1. Trimming removed 7 bases from V and 2 bases from J; junction bases left unmatched: 6. The CDR3 runs 15 residues. Germline V gene lookup returns CDR1 SGHDN and CDR2 FVKESK. The CDR3 protein is CASKGQGYTGNTIYF. The CDR3 bases are TGTGCCAGCAAGGGACAGGGTTATACTGGAAACACCATATATTTT.

In its sample, this clonotype was seen a few times. The genes are TRBV30 and TRBJ2-5, with a tentative D call TRBD2 (6 bases). Trimming stripped 3 bases from V and 2 bases from J, with 7 bases between. Per germline, CDR1 GTSNPN and CDR2 SVGIG (reference sequence). The CDR3 loop spans 12 amino acids. CDR3 sequence (DNA): TGTGCCTGGAGGGGACTTCAAGAGACCCAGTACTTC. This codes for CAWRGLQETQYF.

J is TRBJ1-3 and V is TRBV27; the D gene is possibly TRBD1 (6 bases). Per the germline V gene, CDR1 is MNHEY and CDR2 is SMNVEV (reference sequence). This CDR3 is built from 14 residues. V was trimmed by 7 bases and J by 3 bases, leaving 13 bases between them. CDR3 in amino acids: CASIRGTSGNTIYF. DNA for the CDR3: TGTGCCAGCATCCGGGGGACAAGTGGAAACACCATATATTTT.

This clonotype was detected a few times. This sequence joins TRBV6-1 and TRBJ2-5, with 7 bases fitting TRBD1. J lost 1 base, V lost 4 bases, and 6 bases had no gene match. Germline lookup yields CDR1 MNHNS and CDR2 SASEGT. This CDR3 contains 15 residues. In DNA, the CDR3 is TGTGCCAGCAGTGTTTACAGGGGCGGCCAAGAGACCCAGTACTTC. This encodes CASSVYRGGQETQYF.

The rearrangement links TRBV10-3 to TRBJ1-5; D gene ambiguous. V gave up 5 bases and J gave up 0 bases, with 8 bases separating them. This CDR3 has 14 residues. CDR1 ENHRY and CDR2 SYGVKD come from the germline V gene. CDR3 nucleotides: TGTGCCATCAGTTCAGAGTATAGCAATCAGCCCCAGCATTTT. Its protein product is CAISSEYSNQPQHF.

The rearrangement links TRBV29-1 to TRBJ1-1; 8 positions match TRBD1. Germline CDR1 reads SQVTM; CDR2 reads ANQGSEA. The CDR3 consists of 12 residues. V trimming: 8 bases; J trimming: 5 bases; junction bases outside the gene matches: 7. As DNA, the CDR3 is TGCAGCTTGGACAGGGAGTGGACTGAAGCTTTCTTT. It is translated as CSLDREWTEAFF.

This clonotype was recorded at least ten times. This chain joins TRBV20-1 and TRBJ2-5, with D uncertain. The CDR3 spans 12 residues. In germline, CDR1 is DFQATT, CDR2 SNEGSKA (reference sequence). V lost 4 bases and J lost 4, with 10 bases in between. CDR3 DNA sequence: TGCAGTGCTAAACGGTCTGGAGAGACCCAGTACTTC. Protein: CSAKRSGETQYF.

This clonotype was observed once. The gene calls are TRBV10-3 and TRBJ1-6; 12 bases are a match to TRBD1. After removal of 8 bases from V and 7 bases from J, the junction contained 6 bases not matched to a gene. CDR1 is ENHRY and CDR2 is SYGVKD in the germline V gene. The CDR3 runs to 15 residues. The CDR3 region has the DNA TGTGCCATCCGGGGACAGGGGGCAAGGAATTCACCCCTCCACTTT. Translating it yields CAIRGQGARNSPLHF.

This clonotype was detected many times. The chain employs TRBV2 and TRBJ2-7; D gene unclear. The germline V gene has CDR1 SNHLY and CDR2 FYNNEI. CDR3 length: 14 residues. Trimming pared 2 bases from V and 5 bases from J, leaving 13 bases between. CDR3 sequence: CASSERWASHEQYF. The CDR3 DNA reads as TGTGCCAGCAGTGAACGTTGGGCAAGCCACGAGCAGTACTTC.

Turning to this clonotype: A much larger clone lies a single base off, so this may be a read error. The chain carries TRBV7-9 and TRBJ1-1; D unresolved. Germline V CDR1 and CDR2: SEHNR, FQNEAQ (reference sequence). The CDR3 extends over 14 amino acids. Trimming took 5 bases from V and 1 from J, leaving 11 bases between them. The CDR3 coding sequence is TGTGCCAGCAGCACACGCGGGAGGAACACTGAAGCTTTCTTT. It is translated as CASSTRGRNTEAFF.

In the case of this clonotype: One end of the junction fails to match germline, which may point to a read error. The rearrangement joins TRBV10-3 to TRBJ1-1; 10 bases align to TRBD1. Germline CDR1 is ENHRY and CDR2 is SYGVKD. CDR3 length: 17 amino acids. The CDR3 loop is CASSYSRGDRGNTEAFF. CDR3 coding DNA: TGTGCCAGCAGTTACTCGAGAGGGGACAGGGGGAACACTGAAGCTTTCTTT.

This clonotype has a handful of counts. A much bigger clone sits one base away, suggesting this may be a read error. CDR3 loop: CASRETGAGIEKLFF. CDR3 sequence (DNA): TGTGCCAGCAGGGAAACCGGGGCAGGGATTGAAAAACTGTTTTTT. The chain is built from TRBV19 and TRBJ1-4; perhaps TRBD1 as D (5 bases). Trimming pared 9 bases from V and 7 bases from J, leaving 21 bases between. CDR1 is LNHDA, CDR2 SQIVND, per germline (reference sequence). The CDR3 sequence is 15 residues long.

In regard to this clonotype: At one end the junction does not follow the germline gene, possibly because of a read error. The genes are TRBV7-9 and TRBJ2-7, with 9 bases matching TRBD2. The CDR3 loop spans 14 amino acids. Germline CDR1 is SEHNR and CDR2 is FQNEAQ (reference sequence). The CDR3 loop reads CASSLAGENYEQYF. CDR3 DNA sequence: TGTGCCAGCAGTTTAGCGGGGGAAAACTACGAGCAGTACTTC.

The J gene is TRBJ2-3, the V gene TRBV6-4; 9 bases are shared with TRBD1. The V gene end was trimmed by 8 bases and the J gene end by 3 bases; junction bases not matched to a gene: 9. The CDR3 has 15 residues. Germline V gene lookup returns CDR1 MRHNA and CDR2 SNTAGT. CDR3 DNA sequence: TGTGCCAGCGGGGAACAGGGGGCGCCTACAGATACGCAGTATTTT. It encodes CASGEQGAPTDTQYF.